A single sample gave rise to the 7 T cell receptor beta chains below, sequenced in a study of T cell repertoires in cytomegalovirus infection. Each CDR3 protein is one row after TCRdb ran MiXCR on the reads. This sample has some 350,000 distinct CDR3 sequences, with about 28% found just once. Which antigens these TCRs recognize remains unknown. Material: cultured PBMCs, obtained from culture after CMV antigen stimulation. The source of these receptors is a human donor in good health (CMV status not recorded). Some clones in this sample may be carry-over from other donors' samples.

The rearrangement joins TRBV7-2 to TRBJ1-1, with D unresolved. Germline V gene lookup returns CDR1 SGHTA and CDR2 FQGNSA. The CDR3 has 15 amino acids. V was shortened by 2 bases and J by 4 bases, with 14 bases between the two germline ends. The CDR3 here is CASSLRGKGSTEAFF. The DNA for the CDR3 is TGTGCCAGCAGCTTAAGAGGAAAGGGAAGCACTGAAGCTTTCTTT.

This clonotype is medium-sized (0.01 to 0.1%). The chain combines TRBV7-9 with TRBJ2-1; unclear D gene. This CDR3 spans 17 amino acids. Deletions cut 1 base from V and 0 bases from J, with 13 bases between. Germline V lookup: CDR1 SEHNR, CDR2 FQNEAQ (reference sequence). The CDR3 DNA sequence: TGTGCCAGCAGCTTAGATCCAGCGAAGGTCTCCTACAATGAGCAGTTCTTC. It yields the protein CASSLDPAKVSYNEQFF.

This clonotype was counted ten times or more. V and J are TRBV7-8 and TRBJ2-5, with 12 bases aligning to TRBD1. CDR3 length: 15 amino acids. Trimming took 5 bases from V and 4 from J; bases not matched to a gene: 5. The germline V gene encodes CDR1 SGHVS and CDR2 FQNEAQ. The CDR3 here is CASSQGQGARETQYF. CDR3 in DNA: TGTGCCAGCAGCCAGGGACAGGGGGCGAGAGAGACCCAGTACTTC. Filled out from reference TRBV7-8 and TRBJ2-5, the complete variable domain reads GAGVSQSPRYKVAKRGQDVALRCDPISGHVSLFWYQQALGQGPEFLTYFQNEAQLDKSGLPSDRFFAERPEGSVSTLKIQRTQQEDSAVYLCASSQGQGARETQYFGPGTRLLVL.

This clonotype has a handful of counts. The chain recombines TRBV2 with TRBJ2-3; 9 bases line up with TRBD2. The CDR3 loop spans 16 amino acids. The germline V gene has CDR1 SNHLY and CDR2 FYNNEI. V dropped 2 bases and J dropped 4; count of bases not matched to a gene: 7. The CDR3 DNA reads TGTGCCAGCAGTGAACTAGTTAGCGGGGGTTCAGATACGCAGTATTTT. Translating gives CASSELVSGGSDTQYF.

The CDR3 here is CASSPTWGLAPNEQFF. DNA for the CDR3: TGTGCCAGCAGCCCAACCTGGGGACTAGCCCCCAATGAGCAGTTCTTC. This rearrangement joins TRBV11-2 to TRBJ2-1; 9 positions agree with TRBD2. This CDR3 contains 16 residues. The V segment lost 5 bases and the J segment 6 bases; nucleotides outside the gene matches: 11. Germline CDR1 and CDR2: SGHAT and FQNNGV.

This clonotype was seen at least ten times. The chain links TRBV6-1 to TRBJ2-1; D may be TRBD2 (5 bases). This CDR3 contains 12 residues. Germline V CDR1 and CDR2: MNHNS, SASEGT. Here the CDR3 reads CVVSDLYNEQFF. Here the CDR3 DNA reads TGTGTAGTTTCGGACTTGTACAATGAGCAGTTCTTC.

V is TRBV19 and J is TRBJ1-5, with a tentative D call TRBD1 (5 bases). The CDR3 sequence is 17 residues long. V dropped 9 bases and J dropped 0 bases, with 21 bases sitting between them. CDR1 LNHDA and CDR2 SQIVND come from the germline V gene (reference sequence). CDR3 loop: CASNMEKGTDSNQPQHF. The CDR3 DNA follows: TGTGCCAGCAATATGGAAAAGGGGACGGATAGCAATCAGCCCCAGCATTTT.